These 9 T cell receptor beta chains were all obtained from the same sample, sequenced in a study of OX40 agonist ivuxolimab in advanced cancers. The repertoire was sequenced with immunoSEQ multiplex PCR; TCRdb's copy has only in-frame clones and lacks some. This sample carries under 65,000 clones, 88% of them seen once, and the ten largest clones take about 0.76%. This specimen consisted of CD4+ or CD8+ T cells sorted from blood, obtained in a trial of the OX40 agonist ivuxolimab. The receptor source for this set is an adult with an advanced solid tumor such as melanoma, head and neck, liver or kidney cancer.

This clone appeared a few times. V gene TRBV13 combines with J gene TRBJ2-3; perhaps TRBD2 as D (7 bases). The CDR3 is 16 residues long. V lost 4 bases to trimming and J lost 1 base, with 15 bases between them. CDR1 is PRHDT, CDR2 FYEKMQ, per germline (reference sequence). Written as DNA, the CDR3 is TGTGCCAGCAGCTCCAAGGGGGGGCCTGGCACAGATACGCAGTATTTT. It specifies CASSSKGGPGTDTQYF. Using reference TRBV13 and TRBJ2-3 for the parts outside the CDR3, the full variable domain is AAGVIQSPRHLIKEKRETATLKCYPIPRHDTVYWYQQGPGQDPQFLISFYEKMQSDKGSIPDRFSAQQFSDYHSELNMSSLELGDSALYFCASSSKGGPGTDTQYFGPGTRLTVL.

The chain recombines TRBV15 with TRBJ1-3; D is ambiguous. The germline CDR1 and CDR2 sequences are LNHNV and YYDKDF (reference sequence). CDR3 length: 11 amino acids. V dropped 0 bases and J dropped 8 bases, with 2 bases sitting between them. The CDR3 DNA reads as TGTGCCACCAGCAGAGATCACACCATATATTTT. This codes for CATSRDHTIYF.

The chain uses TRBV18 and TRBJ2-3, with D tentatively TRBD2 (6 bases). The germline gives CDR1 KGHSH, CDR2 LQKENI. The germline V and J ends were trimmed by 9 bases and 0 bases, with 7 bases remaining between them. The CDR3 is 12 amino acids. This CDR3 reads CASGRSTDTQYF. CDR3 coding DNA: TGTGCCAGTGGGAGGAGCACAGATACGCAGTATTTT.

The chain employs TRBV4-2 and TRBJ1-1, with D unresolved. This CDR3 comprises 16 residues. The germline V gene has CDR1 LGHNA and CDR2 YNFKEQ. The ends were cut back, 5 bases at V and 3 bases at J, with 19 bases in the middle. The CDR3 here is CASSASPPTGYTEAFF. The DNA for the CDR3 is TGTGCCAGCAGCGCAAGCCCCCCGACCGGGTACACTGAAGCTTTCTTT.

The genes are TRBV6-4 and TRBJ2-5, with 10 bases that match TRBD1. The DNA end is more similar to TRBJ2-7, so the J call may be wrong. Germline CDR1 MRHNA, CDR2 SNTAGT. This CDR3 region has 13 residues. The CDR3 loop is CASSRDRGYEQYF. In DNA form, the CDR3 reads TGTGCCAGCAGCCGGGACAGGGGCTACGAGCAGTACTTC.

The CDR3 region is CASSAGTRDQPQHF. The CDR3 DNA reads TGTGCCAGCAGTGCAGGGACGAGGGATCAGCCCCAGCATTTT. The chain couples TRBV6-6 to TRBJ1-5; possible D gene TRBD1, 5 bases. Trimming removed 5 bases at V and 5 bases at J, with 13 bases between. The CDR3 is 14 residues long. CDR1 is MNHNY and CDR2 is SVGAGI in the germline V gene (reference sequence).

V is TRBV5-6 and J is TRBJ2-7; tentatively, D is TRBD1 or TRBD2 (6 bases each). Germline values: CDR1 SGHDT, CDR2 YYEEEE. The CDR3 sequence is 14 residues long. Trimming took off 2 bases at V and 0 bases at J, with 9 bases between the two ends. DNA of the CDR3: TGTGCCAGCAGCTTTGGAGGGGGCTCCTACGAGCAGTACTTC. Amino acid sequence: CASSFGGGSYEQYF.

This sequence joins TRBV18 and TRBJ2-5; D perhaps matches TRBD2 (5 bases). The CDR3 spans 15 residues. The germline CDR1 and CDR2 sequences are KGHSH and LQKENI. V was pared by 0 bases and J by 7 bases, with 15 bases between. CDR3 nucleotides: TGTGCCAGCTCACCACCGTCCCTCCGGGAAGGGACCCAGTACTTC. Its translation: CASSPPSLREGTQYF.

A word on this clone: The junction and the germline gene differ at one end; a read error may be behind it. The rearrangement uses TRBV7-7 and TRBJ2-1, with D hard to call. CDR1 SSHAT and CDR2 FNYEAQ come from the germline V gene (reference sequence). The CDR3 sequence is 14 residues long. This CDR3 is CASSLESQSNEQFF. The CDR3 DNA reads TGTGCTAGCAGCTTAGAAAGTCAGTCCAATGAGCAGTTCTTC.